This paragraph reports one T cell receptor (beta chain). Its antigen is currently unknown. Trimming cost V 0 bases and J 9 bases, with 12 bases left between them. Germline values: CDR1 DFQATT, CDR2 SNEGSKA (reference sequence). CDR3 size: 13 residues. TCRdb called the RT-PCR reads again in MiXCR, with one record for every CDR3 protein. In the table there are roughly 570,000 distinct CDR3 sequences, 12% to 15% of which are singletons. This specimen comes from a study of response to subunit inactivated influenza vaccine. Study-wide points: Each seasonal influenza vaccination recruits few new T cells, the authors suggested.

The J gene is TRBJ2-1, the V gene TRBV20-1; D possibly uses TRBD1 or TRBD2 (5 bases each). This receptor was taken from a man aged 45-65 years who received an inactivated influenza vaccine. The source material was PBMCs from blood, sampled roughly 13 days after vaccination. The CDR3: CSARDLRGGEQFF. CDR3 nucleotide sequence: TGCAGTGCTAGAGATCTGAGGGGCGGTGAGCAGTTCTTC.